This record looks at one T cell receptor beta chain sequence and its context. Its antigen is undetermined. This specimen comes from a study of beta chain features in type 1 diabetes. Regarding the study as a whole: Researchers report that Type 1 diabetes patients had moderately but significantly shorter TCRB CDR3s across all four CD4+ subsets. cDNA-based reads could over-represent cells with high TCR expression.

Expressed TCRB transcripts were sequenced, since all the RNA that had been isolated was reverse transcribed. Naive, central memory and regulatory T cell samples averaged roughly 3.8 million reads. Sequencing was performed with immunoSEQ multiplex PCR; in TCRdb, only in-frame clones are kept and a portion is missing. Of fewer than 300,000 clones listed, about a fifth were seen once; the top ten hold approximately 0.029%. Per donor, one heparinised blood draw averaged roughly 110 mL. Cells sorted by CD45RO/CCR7/CD25/CD127/CD95/CD27 comprised CD4+ naive, central memory, regulatory and stem cell-like memory cells. The length of the CDR3 is 17 residues. Germline V gene data show CDR1 as MGHRA and CDR2 as YSYEKL. Trimming removed 1 base from V and 4 bases from J; junction bases left unmatched: 9.

The origin of this receptor is a woman aged 40 to 50 with type 1 diabetes. Sequencing was performed on naive CD4+ T cells from blood. This chain links TRBV4-1 with TRBJ2-3, with 9 bases lining up with TRBD1. The CDR3 is CASSQVAGTGSADTQYF. In nucleotides, the CDR3 is TGCGCCAGCAGCCAAGTAGCCGGGACAGGGTCGGCAGATACGCAGTATTTT.